The table lists the clone carrying this T cell receptor beta chain with many counts. What it binds is unknown. This sample was included in a study of beta chain features in type 1 diabetes. Looked up from germline, CDR1 is SGHRS and CDR2 is YFSETQ. The CDR3 length is 14 residues. V lost 4 bases and J lost 2; bases outside the gene matches: 6. The entirety of the isolated RNA underwent reverse transcription, so expressed TCRB transcripts were sequenced. The read count averaged about 3.6 million across naive, central memory and regulatory T cell samples. The repertoire was sequenced with immunoSEQ multiplex PCR; TCRdb's copy has only in-frame clones and lacks some. This table has more than 300,000 clones, 9.6% appearing once. Study conclusions and caveats: A pattern of fewer insertions and more deletions at VDJ junctions was seen in type 1 diabetes patients. It was possible that PCR favored shorter templates, equally so in patients and controls. Patients with Type 1 diabetes showed moderately but significantly shorter TCRB CDR3s in all four CD4+ subsets.

This sequence originates from a man aged 30-40 years with type 1 diabetes. Input material: central memory CD4+ T cells from blood. The genes are TRBV5-1 and TRBJ2-7, with 7 bases lining up with TRBD1. The CDR3: CASSGGQHAYEQYF. CDR3 in DNA: TGCGCCAGCAGCGGGGGACAGCACGCCTACGAGCAGTACTTC.